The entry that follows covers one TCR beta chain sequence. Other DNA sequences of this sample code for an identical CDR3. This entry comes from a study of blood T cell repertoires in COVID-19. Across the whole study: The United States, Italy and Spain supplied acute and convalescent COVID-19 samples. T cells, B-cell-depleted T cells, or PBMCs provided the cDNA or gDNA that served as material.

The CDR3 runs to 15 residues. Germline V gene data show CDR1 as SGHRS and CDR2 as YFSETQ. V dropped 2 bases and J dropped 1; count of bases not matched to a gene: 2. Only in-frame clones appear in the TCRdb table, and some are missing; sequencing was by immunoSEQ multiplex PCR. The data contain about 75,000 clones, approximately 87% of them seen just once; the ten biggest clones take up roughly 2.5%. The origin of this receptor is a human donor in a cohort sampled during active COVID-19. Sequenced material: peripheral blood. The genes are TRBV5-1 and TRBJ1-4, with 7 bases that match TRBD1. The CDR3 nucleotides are TGCGCCAGCAGCTTAGGGGGCAGAACTAATGAAAAACTGTTTTTT. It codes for CASSLGGRTNEKLFF.